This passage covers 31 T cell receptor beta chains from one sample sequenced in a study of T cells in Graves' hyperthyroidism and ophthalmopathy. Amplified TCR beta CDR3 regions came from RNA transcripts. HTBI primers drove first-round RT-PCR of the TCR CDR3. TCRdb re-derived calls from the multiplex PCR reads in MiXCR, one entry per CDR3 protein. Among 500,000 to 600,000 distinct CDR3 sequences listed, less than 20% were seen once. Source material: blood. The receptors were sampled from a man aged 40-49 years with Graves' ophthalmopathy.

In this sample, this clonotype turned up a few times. CDR3 protein: CASRAGHLNTGELFF. DNA of the CDR3: TGTGCCAGCAGAGCGGGACACCTGAACACCGGGGAGCTGTTTTTT. V is TRBV6-1 and J is TRBJ2-2; D is perhaps TRBD2 (7 bases). V lost 6 bases and J lost 1, with 12 bases in between. Germline CDR1 is MNHNS and CDR2 is SASEGT. CDR3 length equals 15 residues.

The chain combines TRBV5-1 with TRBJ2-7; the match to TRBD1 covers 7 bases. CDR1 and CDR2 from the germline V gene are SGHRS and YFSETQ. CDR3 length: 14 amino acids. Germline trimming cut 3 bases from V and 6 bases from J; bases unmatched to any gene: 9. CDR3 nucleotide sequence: TGCGCCAGCAGCTCCGACAGGGTTGGGGGCGAGCAGTACTTC. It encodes CASSSDRVGGEQYF.

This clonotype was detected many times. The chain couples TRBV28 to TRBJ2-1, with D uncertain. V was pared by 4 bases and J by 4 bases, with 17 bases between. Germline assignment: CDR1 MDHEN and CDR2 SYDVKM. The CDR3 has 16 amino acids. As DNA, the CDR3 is TGTGCCAGCAGTTCTGGTTTCGTAGTGGGGTACAATGAGCAGTTCTTC. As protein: CASSSGFVVGYNEQFF.

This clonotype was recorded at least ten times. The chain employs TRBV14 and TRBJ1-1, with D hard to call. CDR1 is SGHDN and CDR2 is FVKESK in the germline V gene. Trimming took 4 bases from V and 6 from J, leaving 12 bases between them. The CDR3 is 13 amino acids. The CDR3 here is CASSLGTKSEAFF. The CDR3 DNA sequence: TGTGCCAGCAGCCTGGGTACCAAATCTGAAGCTTTCTTT.

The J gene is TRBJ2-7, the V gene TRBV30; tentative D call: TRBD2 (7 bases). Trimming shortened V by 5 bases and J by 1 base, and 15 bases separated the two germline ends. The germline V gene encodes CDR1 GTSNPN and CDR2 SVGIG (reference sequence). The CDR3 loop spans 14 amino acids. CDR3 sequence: CAWAGGGASYEQYF. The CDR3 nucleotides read TGTGCCTGGGCCGGTGGGGGGGCTTCCTACGAGCAGTACTTC.

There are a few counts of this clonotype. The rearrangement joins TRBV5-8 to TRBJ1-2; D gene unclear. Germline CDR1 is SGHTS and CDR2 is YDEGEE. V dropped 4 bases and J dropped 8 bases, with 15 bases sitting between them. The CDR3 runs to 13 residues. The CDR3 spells CASSPLTTGGYTF. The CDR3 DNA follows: TGTGCCAGCAGCCCTCTGACTACGGGAGGCTACACCTTC.

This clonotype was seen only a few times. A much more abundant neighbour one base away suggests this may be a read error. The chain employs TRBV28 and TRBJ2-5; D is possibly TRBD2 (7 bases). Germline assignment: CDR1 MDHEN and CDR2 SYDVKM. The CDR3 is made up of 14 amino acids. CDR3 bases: TGTGCCGGCAGTCCTCAGGGGAGGGAAGAGACCCAGTACTTC. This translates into CAGSPQGREETQYF. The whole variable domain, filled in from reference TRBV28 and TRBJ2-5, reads DVKVTQSSRYLVKRTGEKVFLECVQDMDHENMFWYRQDPGLGLRLIYFSYDVKMKEKGDIPEGYSVSREKKERFSLILESASTNQTSMYLCAGSPQGREETQYFGPGTRLLVL.

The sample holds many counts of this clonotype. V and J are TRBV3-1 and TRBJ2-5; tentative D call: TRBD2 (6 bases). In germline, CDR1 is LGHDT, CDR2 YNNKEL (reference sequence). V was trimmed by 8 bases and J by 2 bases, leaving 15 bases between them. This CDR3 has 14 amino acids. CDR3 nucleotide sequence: TGTGCCAGCGTCCACCGGGGGAAGCAAGAGACCCAGTACTTC. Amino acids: CASVHRGKQETQYF.

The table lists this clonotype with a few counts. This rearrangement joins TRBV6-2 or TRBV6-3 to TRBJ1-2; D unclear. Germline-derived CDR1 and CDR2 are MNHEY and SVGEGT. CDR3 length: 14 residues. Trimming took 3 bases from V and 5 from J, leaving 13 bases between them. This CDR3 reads CASSYRGSSYGYTF. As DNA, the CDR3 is TGTGCCAGCAGTTATCGCGGCTCCAGTTATGGCTACACCTTC.

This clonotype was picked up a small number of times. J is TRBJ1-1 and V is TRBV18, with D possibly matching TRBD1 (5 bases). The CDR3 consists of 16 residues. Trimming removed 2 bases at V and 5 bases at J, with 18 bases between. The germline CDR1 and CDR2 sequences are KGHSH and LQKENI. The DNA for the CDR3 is TGTGCCAGCTCACCAGTCAACACTGGACAATTAACTGAAGCTTTCTTT. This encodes CASSPVNTGQLTEAFF. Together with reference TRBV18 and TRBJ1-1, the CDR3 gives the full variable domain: NAGVMQNPRHLVRRRGQEARLRCSPMKGHSHVYWYRQLPEEGLKFMVYLQKENIIDESGMPKERFSAEFPKEGPSILRIQQVVRGDSAAYFCASSPVNTGQLTEAFFGQGTRLTVV.

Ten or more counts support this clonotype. This chain's CDR3 is CASSPSKERVHNEQFF. In DNA form, the CDR3 reads TGTGCCAGCAGCCCCTCGAAGGAGCGGGTGCACAATGAGCAGTTCTTC. The V gene is TRBV7-9, the J gene TRBJ2-1, with a possible D match to TRBD2 (6 bases). Germline CDR1 reads SEHNR; CDR2 reads FQNEAQ (reference sequence). The CDR3 extends over 16 amino acids. Between the trimmed V and J ends, which lost 5 bases and 5 bases, there was a span of 19 bases.

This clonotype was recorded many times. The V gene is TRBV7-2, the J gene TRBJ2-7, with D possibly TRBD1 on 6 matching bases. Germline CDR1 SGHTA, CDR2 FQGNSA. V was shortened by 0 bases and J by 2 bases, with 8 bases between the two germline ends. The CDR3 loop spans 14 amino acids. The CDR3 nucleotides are TGTGCCAGCAGCTTAGCTGGACAGCCCTACGAGCAGTACTTC. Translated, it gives CASSLAGQPYEQYF.

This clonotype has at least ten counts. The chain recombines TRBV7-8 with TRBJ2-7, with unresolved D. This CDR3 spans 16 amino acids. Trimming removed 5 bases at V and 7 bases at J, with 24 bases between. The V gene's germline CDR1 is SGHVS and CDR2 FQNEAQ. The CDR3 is CASSPNKPVPAREQYF. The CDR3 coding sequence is TGTGCCAGCAGCCCAAACAAGCCAGTTCCGGCGCGTGAGCAGTACTTC.

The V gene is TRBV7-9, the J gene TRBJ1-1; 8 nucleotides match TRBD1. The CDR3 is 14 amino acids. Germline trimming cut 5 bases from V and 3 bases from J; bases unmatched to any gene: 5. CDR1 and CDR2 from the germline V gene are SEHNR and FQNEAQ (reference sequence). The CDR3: CASSQDRVDTEAFF. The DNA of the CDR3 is TGTGCCAGCAGCCAGGACAGGGTGGACACTGAAGCTTTCTTT.

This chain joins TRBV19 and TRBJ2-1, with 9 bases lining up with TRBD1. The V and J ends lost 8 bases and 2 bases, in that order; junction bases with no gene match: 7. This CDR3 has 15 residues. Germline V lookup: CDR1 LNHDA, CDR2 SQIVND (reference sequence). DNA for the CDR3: TGTGCCAGTCACGACAGGGGGGGGGCCTACAATGAGCAGTTCTTC. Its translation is CASHDRGGAYNEQFF.

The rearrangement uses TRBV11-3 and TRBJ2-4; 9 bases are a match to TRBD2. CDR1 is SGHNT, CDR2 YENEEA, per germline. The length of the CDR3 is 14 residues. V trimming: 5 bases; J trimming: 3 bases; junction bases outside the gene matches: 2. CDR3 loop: CASSAGGSKNIQYF. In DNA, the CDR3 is TGTGCCAGCAGCGCGGGGGGGAGCAAAAACATTCAGTACTTC.

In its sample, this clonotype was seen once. The CDR3 region is CASRGGPVEQFF. CDR3 coding DNA: TGCGCCAGCAGAGGAGGGCCGGTAGAGCAGTTCTTC. This sequence joins TRBV10-2 and TRBJ2-1; maybe TRBD2 (6 bases). Germline V gene data show CDR1 as WSHSY and CDR2 as SAAADI. Trimming removed 6 bases from V and 10 bases from J, with 13 bases in between. The CDR3 runs 12 residues.

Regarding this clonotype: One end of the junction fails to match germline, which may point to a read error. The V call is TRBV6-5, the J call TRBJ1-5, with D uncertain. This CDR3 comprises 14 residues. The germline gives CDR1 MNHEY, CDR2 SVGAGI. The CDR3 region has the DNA TGTGCCAGCAGTCTACTCGGGTCTTATCAGTCCCAGCATTTT. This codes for CASSLLGSYQSQHF.

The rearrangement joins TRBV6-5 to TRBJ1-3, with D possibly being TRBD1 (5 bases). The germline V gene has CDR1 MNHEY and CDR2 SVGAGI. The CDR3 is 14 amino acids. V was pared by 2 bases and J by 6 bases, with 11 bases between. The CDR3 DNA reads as TGTGCCAGCAGTTACGGGGGATCCACAAACACCATATATTTT. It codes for CASSYGGSTNTIYF.

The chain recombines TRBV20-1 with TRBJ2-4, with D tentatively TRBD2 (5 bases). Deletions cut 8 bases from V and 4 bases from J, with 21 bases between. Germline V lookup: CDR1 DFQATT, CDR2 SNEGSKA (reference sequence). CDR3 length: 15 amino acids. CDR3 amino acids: CSSSTTRVTKNIQYF. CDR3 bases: TGCAGTTCATCCACCACGAGGGTGACTAAAAACATTCAGTACTTC.

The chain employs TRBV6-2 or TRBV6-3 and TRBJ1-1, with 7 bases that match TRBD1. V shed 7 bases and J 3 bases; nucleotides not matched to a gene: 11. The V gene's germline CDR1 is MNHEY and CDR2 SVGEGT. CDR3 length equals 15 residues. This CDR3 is CASTSSARGDTEAFF. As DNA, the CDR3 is TGTGCCAGCACCTCTTCCGCCAGGGGGGACACTGAAGCTTTCTTT.

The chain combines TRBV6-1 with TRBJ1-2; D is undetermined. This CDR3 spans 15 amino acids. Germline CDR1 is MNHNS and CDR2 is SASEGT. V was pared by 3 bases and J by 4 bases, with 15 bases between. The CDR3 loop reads CASSDLGNLTYGYTF. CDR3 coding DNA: TGTGCCAGCAGTGATTTGGGAAACCTGACCTATGGCTACACCTTC.

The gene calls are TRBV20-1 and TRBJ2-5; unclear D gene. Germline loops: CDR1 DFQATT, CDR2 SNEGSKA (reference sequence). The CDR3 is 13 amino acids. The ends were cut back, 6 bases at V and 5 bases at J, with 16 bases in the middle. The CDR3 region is CSAGKGNSETQYF. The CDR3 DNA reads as TGCAGTGCAGGGAAAGGAAATAGTGAGACCCAGTACTTC.

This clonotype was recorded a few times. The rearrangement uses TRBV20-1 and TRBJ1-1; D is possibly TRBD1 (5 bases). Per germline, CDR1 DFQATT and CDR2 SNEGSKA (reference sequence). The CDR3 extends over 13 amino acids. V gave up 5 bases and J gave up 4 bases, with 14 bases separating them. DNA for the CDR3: TGCAGTGCTGCCAGGGACGGGTCCACTGAAGCTTTCTTT. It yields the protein CSAARDGSTEAFF.

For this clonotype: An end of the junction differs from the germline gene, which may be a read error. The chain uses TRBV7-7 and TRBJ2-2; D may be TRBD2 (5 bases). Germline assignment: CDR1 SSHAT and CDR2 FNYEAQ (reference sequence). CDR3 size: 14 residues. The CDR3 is CASSLRTSDGELFF. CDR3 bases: TGTGCTAGCAGCTTAAGGACTTCTGACGGGGAGCTGTTTTTT.

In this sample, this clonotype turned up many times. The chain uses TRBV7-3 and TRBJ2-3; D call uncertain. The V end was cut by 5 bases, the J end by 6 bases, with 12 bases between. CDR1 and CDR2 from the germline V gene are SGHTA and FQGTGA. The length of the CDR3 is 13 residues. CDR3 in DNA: TGTGCCAGCAGCGTCCATCTGAGGGATACGCAGTATTTT. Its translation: CASSVHLRDTQYF.

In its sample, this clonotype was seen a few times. CDR3 DNA sequence: TGTGCCAGCAGCTTAGGGTGGGACTACACCGGGGAGCTGTTTTTT. It codes for CASSLGWDYTGELFF. This chain uses TRBV7-2 with TRBJ2-2; possibly TRBD2 for D (6 bases). There are 15 residues in the CDR3. V was pared by 1 base and J by 3 bases, with 9 bases between. Per the germline V gene, CDR1 is SGHTA and CDR2 is FQGNSA.

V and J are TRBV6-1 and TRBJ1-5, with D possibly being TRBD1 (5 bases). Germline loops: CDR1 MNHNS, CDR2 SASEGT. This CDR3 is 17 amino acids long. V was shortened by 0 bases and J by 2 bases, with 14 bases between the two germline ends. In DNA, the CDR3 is TGTGCCAGCAGTGAAGCGGTCGTGGCGGGGGGCAATCAGCCCCAGCATTTT. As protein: CASSEAVVAGGNQPQHF.

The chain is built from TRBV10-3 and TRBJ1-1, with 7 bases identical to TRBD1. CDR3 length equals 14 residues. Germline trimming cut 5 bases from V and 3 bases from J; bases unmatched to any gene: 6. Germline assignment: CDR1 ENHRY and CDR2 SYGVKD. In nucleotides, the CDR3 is TGTGCCATCAGTACCCGAACAGGGGACACTGAAGCTTTCTTT. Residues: CAISTRTGDTEAFF.

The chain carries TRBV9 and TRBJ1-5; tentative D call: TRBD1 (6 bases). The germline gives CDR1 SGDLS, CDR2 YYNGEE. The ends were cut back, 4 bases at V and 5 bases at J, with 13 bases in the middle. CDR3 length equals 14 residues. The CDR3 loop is CASSHRKGDQPQHF. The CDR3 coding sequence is TGTGCCAGCAGCCACAGGAAGGGGGATCAGCCCCAGCATTTT. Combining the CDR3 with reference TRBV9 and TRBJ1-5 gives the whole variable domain DSGVTQTPKHLITATGQRVTLRCSPRSGDLSVYWYQQSLDQGLQFLIQYYNGEERAKGNILERFSAQQFPDLHSELNLSSLELGDSALYFCASSHRKGDQPQHFGDGTRLSIL.

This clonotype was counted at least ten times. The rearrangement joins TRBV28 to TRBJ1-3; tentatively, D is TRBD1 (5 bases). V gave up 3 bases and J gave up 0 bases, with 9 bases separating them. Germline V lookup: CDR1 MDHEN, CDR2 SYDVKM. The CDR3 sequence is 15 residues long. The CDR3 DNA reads TGTGCCAGCAGTTTGGGACCTATCTCTGGAAACACCATATATTTT. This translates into CASSLGPISGNTIYF.